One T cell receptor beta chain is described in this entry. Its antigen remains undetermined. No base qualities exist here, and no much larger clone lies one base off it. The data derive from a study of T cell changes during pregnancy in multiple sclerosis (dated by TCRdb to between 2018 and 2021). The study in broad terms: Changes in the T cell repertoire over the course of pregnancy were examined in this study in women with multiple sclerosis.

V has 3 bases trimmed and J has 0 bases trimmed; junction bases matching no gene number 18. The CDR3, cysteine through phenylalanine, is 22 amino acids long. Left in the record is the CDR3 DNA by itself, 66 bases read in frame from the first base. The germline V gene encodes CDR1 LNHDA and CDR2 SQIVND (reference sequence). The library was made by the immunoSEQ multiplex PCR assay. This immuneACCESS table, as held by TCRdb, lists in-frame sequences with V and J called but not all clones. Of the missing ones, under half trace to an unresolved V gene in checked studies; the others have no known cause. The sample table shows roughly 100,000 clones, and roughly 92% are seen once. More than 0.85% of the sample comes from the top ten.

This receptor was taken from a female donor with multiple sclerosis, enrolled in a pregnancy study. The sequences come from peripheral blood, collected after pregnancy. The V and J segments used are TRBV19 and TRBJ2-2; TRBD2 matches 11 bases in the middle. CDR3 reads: CASSMRLAGGPLGPSNTGELFF. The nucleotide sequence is TGTGCCAGTAGTATGCGGCTAGCGGGAGGCCCCCTAGGGCCCTCGAACACCGGGGAGCTGTTTTTT.